This is a list of T cell receptor beta chains from one sample in a study of CD4 T cells in relation to SARS-CoV-2 and coronaviruses. Clones were read by immunoSEQ multiplex PCR, and TCRdb kept only the in-frame ones, dropping some. The profile covers around 25,000 clones, with roughly 76% appearing a single time and around a sixth taken by the ten largest. No antigen is known for these receptors. Sequencing used CD4+ T cells from PBMCs, cultured in vitro. The receptors derive from a human donor in good health. Both conserved end residues are part of each CDR3. Clone size, where shown, is once, few, many, or a class for clones that have expanded.

j_gene,len,abundance,v_gene,CDR3aa
TRBJ2-3,12,NA,TRBV3-1/TRBV3-2,CASRLGGDTQYF
TRBJ2-7,14,NA,TRBV21-1,CASSKGGWRYEQYF
TRBJ2-5,11,NA,TRBV5-1,CASSFQETQYF
TRBJ2-7,16,NA,TRBV6-5,CASSFDGAGSPYEQYF
TRBJ2-6,14,few,TRBV29-1,CSVPVRSGANVLTF
TRBJ1-6,12,few,TRBV28,CAFGQGSSPLHF
TRBJ1-1,14,NA,TRBV19,CASRTTQRNTEAFF
TRBJ1-1,16,NA,TRBV18,CASSPATGGRGTEAFF
TRBJ1-1,12,NA,TRBV29-1,CSVPGPRTEAFF
TRBJ1-1,15,few,TRBV3-1/TRBV3-2,CASSQGVLGNTEAFF
TRBJ2-5,14,NA,TRBV10-3,CAISSGTSSETQYF
TRBJ1-1,14,NA,TRBV7-9,CASSPRQGNTEAFF
TRBJ1-5,13,NA,TRBV11-1,CASSLEWGQPQHF
TRBJ2-7,14,few,TRBV5-6,CASSESGRPYEQYF
TRBJ2-1,14,once,TRBV6-2/TRBV6-3,CASSPGTPAYEQFF
TRBJ2-5,17,once,TRBV2,CASSGGIAWGARETQYF
TRBJ2-3,14,NA,TRBV2,CANRPGQGLGTQYF
TRBJ2-7,15,NA,TRBV11-2,CASSLEAGSDREQYF
TRBJ2-7,12,NA,TRBV10-3,CAISGDPFEQYF
TRBJ2-1,14,once,TRBV4-3,CASSQEYYYNEQFF
TRBJ1-5,14,few,TRBV24-1,CATSEAGSLQPQHF
TRBJ2-1,13,NA,TRBV20-1,CSASDRGLDEQFF
TRBJ2-7,13,NA,TRBV7-9,CASRRGATYEQYF
TRBJ1-1,13,few,TRBV7-2,CASSPEMNTEAFF
TRBJ1-5,15,NA,TRBV6-2/TRBV6-3,CASSQRTPVNQPQHF
TRBJ2-2,15,NA,TRBV7-3,CASSAVVGGTGELFF
TRBJ1-5,14,NA,TRBV7-3,CASSLGLSNQPQHF
TRBJ1-4,14,NA,TRBV7-2,CASQYRVGSEKLFF
TRBJ2-3,14,NA,TRBV11-3,CASSTSWGEDTQYF
TRBJ2-2,16,NA,TRBV5-1,CASSLGAGGNTGELFF
TRBJ2-5,14,NA,TRBV6-6,CASRLPGQQETQYF
TRBJ1-4,14,NA,TRBV25-1,CASSPDSRGEKLFF
TRBJ2-5,13,NA,TRBV7-3,CASSLREGENQYF
TRBJ1-6,13,few,TRBV2,CASSVARDSPLHF
TRBJ2-3,14,NA,TRBV7-3,CASSPKSGTDTQYF
TRBJ2-3,16,NA,TRBV5-6,CASSSTLAGGTDTQYF
TRBJ2-5,15,NA,TRBV9,CASSVATGLGETQYF
TRBJ2-2,14,NA,TRBV5-4,CASSFGTQSGELFF
TRBJ1-6,13,NA,TRBV6-5,CASRWERRSPLHF
TRBJ2-7,9,NA,TRBV12-3/TRBV12-4,CASGYEQYF
TRBJ2-7,14,NA,TRBV7-2,CASSPPGDGYEQYF
TRBJ1-2,12,few,TRBV5-6,CASSWGPGGYTF
TRBJ2-1,16,NA,TRBV19,CASSIGGGGLWNEQFF
TRBJ2-5,16,NA,TRBV7-7,CASSLVGSGAQETQYF
TRBJ2-7,14,NA,TRBV6-2/TRBV6-3,CASSPGTSDYEQYF
TRBJ1-5,18,NA,TRBV18,CASSQGPGAGEPNQPQHF
TRBJ2-1,15,NA,TRBV11-2,CASSLTGDPYNEQFF
TRBJ1-6,14,NA,TRBV10-3,CAIRSGTLNSPLHF
TRBJ2-2,18,NA,TRBV7-2,CASSLSNRGFSRTGELFF
TRBJ2-3,17,NA,TRBV11-2,CASSLGTSGAGTDTQYF
TRBJ2-7,14,NA,TRBV5-1,CASSRTGGNYEQYF
TRBJ2-7,12,NA,TRBV30,CAWSLTRFQQYF
TRBJ2-7,15,once,TRBV18,CASSPRAGGLYEQYF
TRBJ2-1,15,NA,TRBV4-3,CASSPLSAGGGEQFF
TRBJ2-7,14,NA,TRBV7-9,CASSSAGLEYEQYF
TRBJ1-1,13,NA,TRBV5-1,CASSLQGETEAFF
TRBJ1-2,13,NA,TRBV6-2/TRBV6-3,CASSYGTGLGYTF